This TCR beta chain originates from a study of control samples from healthy donors and cancer patients. The table came from immunoSEQ multiplex PCR; TCRdb's copy has only in-frame clones and leaves some out. The table lists a few hundred thousand clones, 90% of them singletons. V shed 2 bases and J shed 8 bases, with 12 bases lying between them. Germline V gene data show CDR1 as MNHEY and CDR2 as SVGEGT. The length of the CDR3 is 13 residues. The sequencing sample was made of PBMCs. This TCR came from a man aged 35-49 years with head and neck cancer. V usage is TRBV6-2 or TRBV6-3 and J usage is TRBJ1-2; D uncertain. The CDR3 bases are TGTGCCAGCAGTTACGATGAGTGGAGGGGCTACACCTTC. Protein product: CASSYDEWRGYTF.